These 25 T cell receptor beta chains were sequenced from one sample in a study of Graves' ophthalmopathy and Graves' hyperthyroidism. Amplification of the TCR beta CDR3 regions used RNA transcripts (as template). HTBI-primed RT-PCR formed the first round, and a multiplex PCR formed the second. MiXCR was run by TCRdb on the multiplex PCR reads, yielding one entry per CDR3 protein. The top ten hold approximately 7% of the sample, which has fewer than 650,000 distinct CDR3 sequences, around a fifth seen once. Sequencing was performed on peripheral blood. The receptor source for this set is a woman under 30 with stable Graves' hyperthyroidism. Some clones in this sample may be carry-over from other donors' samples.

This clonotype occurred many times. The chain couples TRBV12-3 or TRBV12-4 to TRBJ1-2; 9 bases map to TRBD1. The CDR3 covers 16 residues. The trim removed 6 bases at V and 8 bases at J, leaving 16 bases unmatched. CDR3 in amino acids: CASSRDRASVTRGYTF. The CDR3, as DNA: TGTGCCAGCAGCCGGGACAGGGCCTCCGTCACTAGGGGCTACACCTTC.

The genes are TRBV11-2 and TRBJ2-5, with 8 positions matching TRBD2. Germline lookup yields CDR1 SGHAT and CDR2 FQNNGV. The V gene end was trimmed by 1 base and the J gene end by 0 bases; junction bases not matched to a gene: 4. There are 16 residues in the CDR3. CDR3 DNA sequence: TGTGCCAGCAGCTTAGGGGGCGGGGGGCACCAAGAGACCCAGTACTTC. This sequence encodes CASSLGGGGHQETQYF.

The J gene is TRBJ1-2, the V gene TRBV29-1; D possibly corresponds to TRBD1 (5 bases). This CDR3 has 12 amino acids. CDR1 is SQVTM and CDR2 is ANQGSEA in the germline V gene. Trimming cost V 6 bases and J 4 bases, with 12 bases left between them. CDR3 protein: CSVSGSSYGYTF. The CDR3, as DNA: TGCAGCGTATCAGGGTCCAGCTATGGCTACACCTTC.

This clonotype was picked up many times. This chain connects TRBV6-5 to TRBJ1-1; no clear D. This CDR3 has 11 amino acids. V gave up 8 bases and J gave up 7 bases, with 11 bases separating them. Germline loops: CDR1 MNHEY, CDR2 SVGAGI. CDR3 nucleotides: TGTGCCAGCTGGGCCGACGGTGAAGCTTTCTTT. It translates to CASWADGEAFF.

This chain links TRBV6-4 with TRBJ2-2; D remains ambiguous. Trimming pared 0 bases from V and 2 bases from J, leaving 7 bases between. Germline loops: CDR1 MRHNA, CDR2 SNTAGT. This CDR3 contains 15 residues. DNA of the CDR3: TGTGCCAGCAGTGACTCGTCCGACAACACCGGGGAGCTGTTTTTT. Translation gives CASSDSSDNTGELFF.

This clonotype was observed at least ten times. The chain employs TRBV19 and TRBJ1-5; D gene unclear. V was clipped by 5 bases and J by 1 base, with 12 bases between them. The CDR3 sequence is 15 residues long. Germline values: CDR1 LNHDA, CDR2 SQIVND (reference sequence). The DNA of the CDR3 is TGTGCCAGTAGTGACGGGTCTCGGAGCAATCAGCCCCAGCATTTT. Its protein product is CASSDGSRSNQPQHF.

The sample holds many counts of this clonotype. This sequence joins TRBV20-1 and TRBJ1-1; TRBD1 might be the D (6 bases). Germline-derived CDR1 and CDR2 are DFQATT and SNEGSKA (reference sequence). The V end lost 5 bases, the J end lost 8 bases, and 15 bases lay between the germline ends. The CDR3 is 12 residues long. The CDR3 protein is CSAAAYREEAFF. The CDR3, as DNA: TGCAGTGCTGCCGCCTACAGGGAGGAAGCTTTCTTT.

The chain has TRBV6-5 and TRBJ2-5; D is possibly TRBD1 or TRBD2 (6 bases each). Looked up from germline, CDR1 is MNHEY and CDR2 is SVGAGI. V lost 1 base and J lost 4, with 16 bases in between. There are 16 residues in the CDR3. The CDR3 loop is CASSYYFGGGRETQYF. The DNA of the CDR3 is TGTGCCAGCAGTTACTACTTTGGTGGGGGGCGAGAGACCCAGTACTTC.

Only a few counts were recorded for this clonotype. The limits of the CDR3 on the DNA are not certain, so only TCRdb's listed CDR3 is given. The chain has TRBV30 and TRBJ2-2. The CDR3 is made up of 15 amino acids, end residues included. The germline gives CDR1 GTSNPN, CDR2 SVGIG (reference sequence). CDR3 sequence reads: CAWSGGQQYFGELFF.

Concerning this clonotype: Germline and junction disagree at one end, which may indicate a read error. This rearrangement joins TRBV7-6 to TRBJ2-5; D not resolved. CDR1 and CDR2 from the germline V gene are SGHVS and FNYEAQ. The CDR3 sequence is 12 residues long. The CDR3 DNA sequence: TGTGCCAGCAGTGATTACCATGAGACCCAGTACTTC. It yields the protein CASSDYHETQYF.

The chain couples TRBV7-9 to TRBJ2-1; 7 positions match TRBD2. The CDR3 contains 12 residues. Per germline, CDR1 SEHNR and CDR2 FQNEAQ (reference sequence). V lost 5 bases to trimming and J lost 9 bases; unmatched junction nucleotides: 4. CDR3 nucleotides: TGTGCCAGCAGCCAGACTAGCACTGAGCAGTTCTTC. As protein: CASSQTSTEQFF.

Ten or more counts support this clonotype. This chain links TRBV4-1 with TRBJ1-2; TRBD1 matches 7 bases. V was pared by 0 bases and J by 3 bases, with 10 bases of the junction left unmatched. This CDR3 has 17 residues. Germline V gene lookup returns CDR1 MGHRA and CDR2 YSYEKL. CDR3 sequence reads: CASSQEETGWKDYGYTF. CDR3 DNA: TGCGCCAGCAGCCAAGAGGAGACAGGGTGGAAGGACTATGGCTACACCTTC.

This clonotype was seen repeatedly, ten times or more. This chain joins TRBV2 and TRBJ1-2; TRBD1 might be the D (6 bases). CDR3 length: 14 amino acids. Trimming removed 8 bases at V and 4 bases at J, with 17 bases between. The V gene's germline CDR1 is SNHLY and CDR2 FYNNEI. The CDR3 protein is CASHGTTGFYGYTF. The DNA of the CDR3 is TGTGCCAGCCACGGAACGACAGGATTCTATGGCTACACCTTC.

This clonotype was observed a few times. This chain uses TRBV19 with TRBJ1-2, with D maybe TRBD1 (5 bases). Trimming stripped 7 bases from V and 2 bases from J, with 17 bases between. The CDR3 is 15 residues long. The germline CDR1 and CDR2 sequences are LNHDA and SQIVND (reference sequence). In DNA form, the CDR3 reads TGTGCCAGTACCCCCTACGGGGGTGCGAACTATGGCTACACCTTC. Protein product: CASTPYGGANYGYTF.

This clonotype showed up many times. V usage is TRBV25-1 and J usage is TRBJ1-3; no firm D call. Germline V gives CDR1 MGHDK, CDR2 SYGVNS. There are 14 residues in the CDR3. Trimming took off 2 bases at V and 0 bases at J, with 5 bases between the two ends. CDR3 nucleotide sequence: TGTGCCAGCAGTGAAGCAGGCTCTGGAAACACCATATATTTT. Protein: CASSEAGSGNTIYF.

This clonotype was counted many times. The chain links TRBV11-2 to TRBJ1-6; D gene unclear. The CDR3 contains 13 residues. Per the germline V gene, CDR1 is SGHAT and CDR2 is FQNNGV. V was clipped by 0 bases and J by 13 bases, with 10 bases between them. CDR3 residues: CASSLEGLAPLHF. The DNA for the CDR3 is TGTGCCAGCAGCTTAGAGGGATTAGCCCCCCTCCACTTT.

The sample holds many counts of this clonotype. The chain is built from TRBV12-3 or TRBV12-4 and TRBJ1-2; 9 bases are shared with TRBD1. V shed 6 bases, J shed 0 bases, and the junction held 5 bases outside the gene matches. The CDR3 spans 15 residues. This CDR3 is CASRAGQGPNYGYTF. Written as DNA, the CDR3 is TGTGCCAGCAGGGCGGGACAGGGACCTAACTATGGCTACACCTTC.

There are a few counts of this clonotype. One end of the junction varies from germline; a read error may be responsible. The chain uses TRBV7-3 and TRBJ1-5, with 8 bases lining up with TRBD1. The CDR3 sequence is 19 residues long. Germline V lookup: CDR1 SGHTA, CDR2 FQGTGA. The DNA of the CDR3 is TGTGCCAGCAGCCTAACTCGACAGGGGCGAACGACGGGCCATCAGCCCCAGCATTTT. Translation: CASSLTRQGRTTGHQPQHF.

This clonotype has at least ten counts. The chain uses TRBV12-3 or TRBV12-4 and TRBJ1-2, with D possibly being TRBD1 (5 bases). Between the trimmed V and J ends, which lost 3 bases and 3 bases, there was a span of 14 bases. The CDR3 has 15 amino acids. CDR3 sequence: CASSFAGTDYYGYTF. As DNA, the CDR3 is TGTGCCAGCAGTTTCGCCGGGACTGACTACTATGGCTACACCTTC.

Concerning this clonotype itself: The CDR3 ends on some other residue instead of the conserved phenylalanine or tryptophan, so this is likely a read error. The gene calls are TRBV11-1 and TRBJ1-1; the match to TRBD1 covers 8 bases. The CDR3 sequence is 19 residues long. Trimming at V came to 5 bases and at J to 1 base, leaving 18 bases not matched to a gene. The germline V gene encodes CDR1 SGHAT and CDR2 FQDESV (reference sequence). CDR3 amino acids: CASSMRLAGGASWNTEAFL. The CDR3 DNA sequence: TGTGCCAGCAGCATGAGGCTCGCAGGGGGCGCCTCGTGGAACACTGAAGCTTTCCTT.

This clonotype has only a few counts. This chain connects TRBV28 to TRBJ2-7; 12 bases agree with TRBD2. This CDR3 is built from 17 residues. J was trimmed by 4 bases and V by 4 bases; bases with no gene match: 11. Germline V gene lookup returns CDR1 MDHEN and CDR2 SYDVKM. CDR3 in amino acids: CASSSPARLAGVYEQYF. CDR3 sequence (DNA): TGTGCCAGCAGTTCTCCTGCCCGACTAGCGGGAGTGTACGAGCAGTACTTC.

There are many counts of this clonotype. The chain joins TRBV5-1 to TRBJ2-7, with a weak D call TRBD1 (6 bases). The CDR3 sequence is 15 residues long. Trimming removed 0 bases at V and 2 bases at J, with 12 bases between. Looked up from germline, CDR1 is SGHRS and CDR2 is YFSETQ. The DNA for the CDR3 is TGCGCCAGCAGCTTGGGCGGCAGGGGCGCCTACGAGCAGTACTTC. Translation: CASSLGGRGAYEQYF.

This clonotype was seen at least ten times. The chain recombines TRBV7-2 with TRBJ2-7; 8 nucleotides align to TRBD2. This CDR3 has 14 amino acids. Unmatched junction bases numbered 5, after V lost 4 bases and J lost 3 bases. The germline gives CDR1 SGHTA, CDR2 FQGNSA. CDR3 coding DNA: TGTGCCAGCAGCTCAACTAGCGGAAACTACGAGCAGTACTTC. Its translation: CASSSTSGNYEQYF.

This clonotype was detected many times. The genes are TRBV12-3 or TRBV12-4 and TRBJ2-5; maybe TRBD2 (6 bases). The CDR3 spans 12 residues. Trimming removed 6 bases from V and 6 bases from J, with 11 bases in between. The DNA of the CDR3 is TGTGCCAGCAGCGGGACTTTGAAGACCCAGTACTTC. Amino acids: CASSGTLKTQYF.

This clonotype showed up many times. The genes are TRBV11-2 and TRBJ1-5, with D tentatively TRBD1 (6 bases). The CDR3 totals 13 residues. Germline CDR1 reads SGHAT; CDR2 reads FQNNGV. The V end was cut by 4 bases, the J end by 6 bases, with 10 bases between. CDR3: CASSSQGGQPQHF. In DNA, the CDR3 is TGTGCCAGCAGCTCACAGGGAGGTCAGCCCCAGCATTTT.